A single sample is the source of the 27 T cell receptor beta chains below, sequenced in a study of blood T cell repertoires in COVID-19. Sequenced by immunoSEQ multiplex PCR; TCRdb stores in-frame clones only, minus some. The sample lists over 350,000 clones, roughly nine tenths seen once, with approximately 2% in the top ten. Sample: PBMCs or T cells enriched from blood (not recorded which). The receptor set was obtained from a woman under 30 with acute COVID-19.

The DNA for the CDR3 is TGTGCCAGTACGGACCGGGACAGCTCCTACGAGCAGTACTTC. Amino acids: CASTDRDSSYEQYF. The rearrangement joins TRBV19 to TRBJ2-7; 7 bases are a match to TRBD1. With V trimmed by 7 bases and J by 0 bases, 6 bases remained unmatched. There are 14 residues in the CDR3. The germline V gene has CDR1 LNHDA and CDR2 SQIVND (reference sequence).

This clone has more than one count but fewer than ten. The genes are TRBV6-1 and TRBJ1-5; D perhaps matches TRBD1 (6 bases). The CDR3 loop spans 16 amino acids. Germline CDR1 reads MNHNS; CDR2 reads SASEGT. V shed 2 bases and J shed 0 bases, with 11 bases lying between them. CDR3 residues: CASSEMGTNSNQPQHF. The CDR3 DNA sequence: TGTGCCAGCAGTGAAATGGGGACAAATAGCAATCAGCCCCAGCATTTT.

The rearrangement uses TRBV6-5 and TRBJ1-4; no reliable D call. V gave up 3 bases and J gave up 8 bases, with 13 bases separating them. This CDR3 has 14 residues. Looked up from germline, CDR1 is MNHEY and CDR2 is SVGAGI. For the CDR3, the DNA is TGTGCCAGCAGTTATAGGCGGTATGGAGAAAAACTGTTTTTT. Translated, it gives CASSYRRYGEKLFF.

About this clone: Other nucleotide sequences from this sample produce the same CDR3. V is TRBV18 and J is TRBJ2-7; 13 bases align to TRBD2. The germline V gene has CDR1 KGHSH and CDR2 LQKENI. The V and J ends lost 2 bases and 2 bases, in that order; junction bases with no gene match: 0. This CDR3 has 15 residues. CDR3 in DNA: TGTGCCAGCTCACCAGGACTAGCGGGGGCCTACGAGCAGTACTTC. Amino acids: CASSPGLAGAYEQYF. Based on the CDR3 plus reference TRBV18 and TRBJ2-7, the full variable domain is NAGVMQNPRHLVRRRGQEARLRCSPMKGHSHVYWYRQLPEEGLKFMVYLQKENIIDESGMPKERFSAEFPKEGPSILRIQQVVRGDSAAYFCASSPGLAGAYEQYFGPGTRLTVT.

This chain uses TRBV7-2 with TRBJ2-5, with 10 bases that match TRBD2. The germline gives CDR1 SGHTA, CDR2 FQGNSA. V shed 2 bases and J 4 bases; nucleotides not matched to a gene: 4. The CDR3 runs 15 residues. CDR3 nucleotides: TGTGCCAGCAGCTTATTGTCTAGCGGGAGAGAGACCCAGTACTTC. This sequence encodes CASSLLSSGRETQYF.

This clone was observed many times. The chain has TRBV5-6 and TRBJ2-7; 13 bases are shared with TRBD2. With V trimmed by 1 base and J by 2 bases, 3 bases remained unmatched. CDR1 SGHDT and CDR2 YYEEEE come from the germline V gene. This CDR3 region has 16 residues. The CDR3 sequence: CASSLLGLAGTYEQYF. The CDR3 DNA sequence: TGTGCCAGCAGCTTGTTGGGACTAGCGGGAACCTACGAGCAGTACTTC. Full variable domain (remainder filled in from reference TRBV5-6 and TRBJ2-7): DAGVTQSPTHLIKTRGQQVTLRCSPKSGHDTVSWYQQALGQGPQFIFQYYEEEERQRGNFPDRFSGHQFPNYSSELNVNALLLGDSALYLCASSLLGLAGTYEQYFGPGTRLTVT.

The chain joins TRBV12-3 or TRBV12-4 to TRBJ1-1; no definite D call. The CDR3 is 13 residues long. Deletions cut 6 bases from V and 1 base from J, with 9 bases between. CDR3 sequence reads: CASRTTGNTEAFF. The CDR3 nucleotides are TGTGCCAGCAGGACGACGGGGAACACTGAAGCTTTCTTT.

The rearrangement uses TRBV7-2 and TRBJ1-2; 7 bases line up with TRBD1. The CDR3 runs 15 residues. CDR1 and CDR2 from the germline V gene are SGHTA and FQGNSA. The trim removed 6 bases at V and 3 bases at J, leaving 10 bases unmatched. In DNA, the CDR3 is TGTGCCAGCAGTCCAAAGTGGGGGACAGACTATGGCTACACCTTC. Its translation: CASSPKWGTDYGYTF.

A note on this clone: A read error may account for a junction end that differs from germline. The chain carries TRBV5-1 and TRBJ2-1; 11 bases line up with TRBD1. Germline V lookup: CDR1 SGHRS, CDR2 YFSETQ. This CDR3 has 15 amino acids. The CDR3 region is CVSKQTGTGGNEQFF. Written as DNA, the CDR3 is TGCGTCAGCAAGCAGACCGGGACAGGGGGGAATGAGCAGTTCTTC.

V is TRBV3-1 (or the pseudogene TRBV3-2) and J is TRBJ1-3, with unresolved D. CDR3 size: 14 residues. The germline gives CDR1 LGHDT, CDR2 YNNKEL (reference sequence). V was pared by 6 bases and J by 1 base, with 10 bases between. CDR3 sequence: CASSTVVSGNTIYF. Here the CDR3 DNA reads TGTGCCAGCAGTACAGTGGTGTCTGGAAACACCATATATTTT.

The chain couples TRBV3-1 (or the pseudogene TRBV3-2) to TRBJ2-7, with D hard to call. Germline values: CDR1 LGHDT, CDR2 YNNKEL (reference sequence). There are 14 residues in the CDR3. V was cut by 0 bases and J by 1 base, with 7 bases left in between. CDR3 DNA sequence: TGTGCCAGCAGCCAAGATAGTATGTCCTACGAGCAGTACTTC. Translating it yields CASSQDSMSYEQYF.

The CDR3 sequence: CASSQDRVNGANVLTF. DNA for the CDR3: TGTGCCAGCAGCCAAGACAGGGTGAATGGGGCCAACGTCCTGACTTTC. The chain combines TRBV3-1 (or the pseudogene TRBV3-2) with TRBJ2-6, with D tentatively TRBD1 (5 bases). CDR1 and CDR2 (germline): LGHDT, YNNKEL (reference sequence). The length of the CDR3 is 16 residues. Trimming took off 0 bases at V and 3 bases at J, with 9 bases between the two ends.

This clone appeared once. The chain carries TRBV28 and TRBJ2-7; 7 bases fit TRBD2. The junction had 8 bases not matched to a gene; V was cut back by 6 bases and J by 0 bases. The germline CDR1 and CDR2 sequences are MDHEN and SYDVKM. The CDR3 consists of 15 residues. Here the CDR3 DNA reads TGTGCCAGCAGCCTTCTAGCGGAGAGCTCCTACGAGCAGTACTTC. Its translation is CASSLLAESSYEQYF.

The CDR3 here is CASSSVQGGDGYTF. DNA for the CDR3: TGTGCCAGCAGTTCTGTCCAGGGGGGCGATGGCTACACCTTC. The rearrangement links TRBV28 to TRBJ1-2; 7 nucleotides match TRBD1. Trimming cost V 4 bases and J 6 bases; bases outside gene matches: 8. The germline CDR1 and CDR2 sequences are MDHEN and SYDVKM. CDR3 length: 14 amino acids.

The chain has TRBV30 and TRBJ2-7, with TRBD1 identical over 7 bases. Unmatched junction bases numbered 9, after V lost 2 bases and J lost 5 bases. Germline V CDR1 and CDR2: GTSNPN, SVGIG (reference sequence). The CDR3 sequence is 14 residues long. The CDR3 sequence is CAWSRLTGLHEQYF. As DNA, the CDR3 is TGTGCCTGGAGTCGACTGACAGGGTTACACGAGCAGTACTTC.

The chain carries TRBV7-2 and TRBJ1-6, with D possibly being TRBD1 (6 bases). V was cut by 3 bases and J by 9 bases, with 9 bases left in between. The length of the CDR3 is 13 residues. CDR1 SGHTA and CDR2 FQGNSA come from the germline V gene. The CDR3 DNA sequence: TGTGCCAGCAGCTTGGACAGATCTTCACCCCTCCACTTT. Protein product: CASSLDRSSPLHF.

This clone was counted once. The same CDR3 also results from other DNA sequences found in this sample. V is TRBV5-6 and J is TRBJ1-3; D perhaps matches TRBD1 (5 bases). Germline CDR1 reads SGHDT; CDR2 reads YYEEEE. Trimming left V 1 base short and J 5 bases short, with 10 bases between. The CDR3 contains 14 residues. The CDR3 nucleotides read TGTGCCAGCAGCTTGCGTAGGGGTCGAAACACCATATATTTT. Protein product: CASSLRRGRNTIYF.

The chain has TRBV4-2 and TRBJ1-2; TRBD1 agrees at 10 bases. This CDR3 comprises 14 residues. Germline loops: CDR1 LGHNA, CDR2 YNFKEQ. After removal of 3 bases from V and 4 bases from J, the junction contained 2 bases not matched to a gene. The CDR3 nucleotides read TGTGCCAGCAGCCACCGGGACAGGGGCTATGGCTACACCTTC. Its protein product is CASSHRDRGYGYTF.

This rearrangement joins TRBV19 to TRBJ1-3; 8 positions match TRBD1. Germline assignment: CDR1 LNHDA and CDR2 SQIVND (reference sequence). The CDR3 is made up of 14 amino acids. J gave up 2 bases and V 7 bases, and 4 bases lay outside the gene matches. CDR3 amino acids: CASNAQGAGNTIYF. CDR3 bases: TGTGCCAGTAACGCACAGGGGGCTGGAAACACCATATATTTT.

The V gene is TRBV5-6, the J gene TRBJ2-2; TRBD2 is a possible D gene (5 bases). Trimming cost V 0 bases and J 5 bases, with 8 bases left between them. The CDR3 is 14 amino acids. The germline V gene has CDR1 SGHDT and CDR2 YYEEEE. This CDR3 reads CASSLGGATGELFF. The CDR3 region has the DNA TGTGCCAGCAGCTTGGGGGGAGCTACCGGGGAGCTGTTTTTT.

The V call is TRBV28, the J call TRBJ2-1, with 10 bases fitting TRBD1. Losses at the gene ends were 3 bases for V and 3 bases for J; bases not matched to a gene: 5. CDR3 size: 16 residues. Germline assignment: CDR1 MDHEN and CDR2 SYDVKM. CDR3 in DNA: TGTGCCAGCAGTTTCCCGGGACAGGGGTTCTACAATGAGCAGTTCTTC. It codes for CASSFPGQGFYNEQFF.

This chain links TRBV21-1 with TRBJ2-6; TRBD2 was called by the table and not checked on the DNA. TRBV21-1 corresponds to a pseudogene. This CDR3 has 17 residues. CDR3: CASRASGSLSGANVLTF. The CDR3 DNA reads TGTGCCAGCCGGGCTAGCGGGAGTCTTTCTGGGGCCAACGTCCTGACTTTC.

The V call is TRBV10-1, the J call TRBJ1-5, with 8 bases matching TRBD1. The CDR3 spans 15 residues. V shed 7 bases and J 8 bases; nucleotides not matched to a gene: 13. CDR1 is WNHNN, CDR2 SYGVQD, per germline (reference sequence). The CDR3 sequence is CASKGTDRELKPQHF. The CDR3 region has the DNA TGCGCCAGCAAAGGAACGGACAGGGAGTTAAAGCCCCAGCATTTT.

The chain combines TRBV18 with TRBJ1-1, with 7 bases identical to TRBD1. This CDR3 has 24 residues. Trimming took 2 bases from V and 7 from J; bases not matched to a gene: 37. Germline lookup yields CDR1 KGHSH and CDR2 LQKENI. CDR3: CASSPKLSLRDIDKKTGFLGEAFF. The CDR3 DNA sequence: TGTGCCAGCTCACCAAAACTCTCGCTCCGCGACATTGACAAAAAGACAGGGTTCCTCGGTGAAGCTTTCTTT.

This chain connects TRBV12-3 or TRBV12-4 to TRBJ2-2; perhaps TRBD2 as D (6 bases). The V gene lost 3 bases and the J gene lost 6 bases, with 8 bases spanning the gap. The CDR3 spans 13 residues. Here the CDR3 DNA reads TGTGCCAGCAGTTTGGGGGGATCCGGGGAGCTGTTTTTT. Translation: CASSLGGSGELFF.

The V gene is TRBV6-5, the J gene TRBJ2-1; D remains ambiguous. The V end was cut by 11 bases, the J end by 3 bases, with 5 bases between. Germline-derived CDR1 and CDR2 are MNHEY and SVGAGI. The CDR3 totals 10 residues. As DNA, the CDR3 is TGTGCCCTAGGCTACAATGAGCAGTTCTTC. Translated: CALGYNEQFF.

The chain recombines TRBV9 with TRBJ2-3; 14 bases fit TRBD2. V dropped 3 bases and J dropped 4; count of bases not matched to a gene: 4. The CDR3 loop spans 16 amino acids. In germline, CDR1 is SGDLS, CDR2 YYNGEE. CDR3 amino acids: CASSGLAGGSPDTQYF. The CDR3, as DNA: TGTGCCAGCAGCGGACTAGCGGGGGGGAGCCCAGATACGCAGTATTTT.